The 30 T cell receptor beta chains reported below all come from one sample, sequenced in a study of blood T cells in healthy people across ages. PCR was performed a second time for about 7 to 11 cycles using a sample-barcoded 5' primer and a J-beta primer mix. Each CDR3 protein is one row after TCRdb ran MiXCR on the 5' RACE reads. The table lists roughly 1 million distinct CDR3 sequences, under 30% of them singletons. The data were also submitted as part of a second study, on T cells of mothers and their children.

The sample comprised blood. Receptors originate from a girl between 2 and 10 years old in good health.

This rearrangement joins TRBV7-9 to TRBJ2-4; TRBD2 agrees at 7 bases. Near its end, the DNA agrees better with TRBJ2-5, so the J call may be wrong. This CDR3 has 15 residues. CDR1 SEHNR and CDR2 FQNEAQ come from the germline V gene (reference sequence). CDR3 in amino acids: CASSLTTSIEETQYF. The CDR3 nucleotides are TGTGCCAGCAGCCTTACGACTAGCATAGAAGAGACCCAGTACTTC.

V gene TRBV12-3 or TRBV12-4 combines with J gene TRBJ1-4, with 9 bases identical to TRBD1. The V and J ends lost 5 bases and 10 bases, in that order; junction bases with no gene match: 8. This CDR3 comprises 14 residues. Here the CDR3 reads CASSLGTGSRKLFF. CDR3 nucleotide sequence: TGTGCCAGCAGTCTAGGGACAGGGAGTCGAAAACTGTTTTTT.

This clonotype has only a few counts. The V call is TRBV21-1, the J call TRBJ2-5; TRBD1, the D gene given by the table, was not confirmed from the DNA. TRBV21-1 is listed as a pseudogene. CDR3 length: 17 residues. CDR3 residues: CASSKAGGGQVQETQYF. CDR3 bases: TGTGCCAGCAGCAAAGCGGGGGGGGGACAGGTCCAAGAGACCCAGTACTTC.

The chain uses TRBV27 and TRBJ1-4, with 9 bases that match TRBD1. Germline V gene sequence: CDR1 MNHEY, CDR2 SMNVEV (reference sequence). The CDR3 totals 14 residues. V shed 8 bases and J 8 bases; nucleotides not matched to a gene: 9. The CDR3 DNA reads TGTGCCAGCCAGGCTCCCGGGACAGGGGAAAAACTGTTTTTT. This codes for CASQAPGTGEKLFF. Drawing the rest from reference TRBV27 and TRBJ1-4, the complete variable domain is EAQVTQNPRYLITVTGKKLTVTCSQNMNHEYMSWYRQDPGLGLRQIYYSMNVEVTDKGDVPEGYKVSRKEKRNFPLILESPSPNQTSLYFCASQAPGTGEKLFFGSGTQLSVL.

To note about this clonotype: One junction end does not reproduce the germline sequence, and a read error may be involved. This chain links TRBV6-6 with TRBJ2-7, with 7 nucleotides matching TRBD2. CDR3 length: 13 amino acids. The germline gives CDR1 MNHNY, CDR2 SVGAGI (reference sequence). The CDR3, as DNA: TGTGTCAGCATGGCGGGGGAGACCTACGAGCAGTACTTC. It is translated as CVSMAGETYEQYF.

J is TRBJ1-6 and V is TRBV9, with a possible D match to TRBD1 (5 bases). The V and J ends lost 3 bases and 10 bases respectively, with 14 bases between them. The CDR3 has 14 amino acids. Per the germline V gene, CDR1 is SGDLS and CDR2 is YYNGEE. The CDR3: CASSATQGGSPLHF. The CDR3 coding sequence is TGTGCCAGCAGCGCCACCCAGGGAGGGTCACCCCTCCACTTT.

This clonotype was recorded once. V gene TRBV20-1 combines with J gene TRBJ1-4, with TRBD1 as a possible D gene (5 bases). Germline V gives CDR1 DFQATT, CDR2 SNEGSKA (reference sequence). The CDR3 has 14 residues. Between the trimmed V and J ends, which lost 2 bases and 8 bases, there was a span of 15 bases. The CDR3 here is CSARIAGWGEKLFF. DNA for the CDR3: TGCAGTGCTAGAATTGCTGGGTGGGGGGAAAAACTGTTTTTT.

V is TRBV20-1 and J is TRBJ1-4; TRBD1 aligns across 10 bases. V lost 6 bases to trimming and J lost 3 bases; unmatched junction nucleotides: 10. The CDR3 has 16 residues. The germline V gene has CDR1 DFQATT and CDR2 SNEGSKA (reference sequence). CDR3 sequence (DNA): TGCAGTGCAAACCGACAGGGGGCTATGTCTAATGAAAAACTGTTTTTT. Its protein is CSANRQGAMSNEKLFF.

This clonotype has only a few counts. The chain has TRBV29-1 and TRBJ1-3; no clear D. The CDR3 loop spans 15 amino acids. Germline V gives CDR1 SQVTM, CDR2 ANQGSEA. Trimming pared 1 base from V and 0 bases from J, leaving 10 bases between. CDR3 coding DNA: TGCAGCGTTGAAGGGTACCTAAACTCTGGAAACACCATATATTTT. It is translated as CSVEGYLNSGNTIYF.

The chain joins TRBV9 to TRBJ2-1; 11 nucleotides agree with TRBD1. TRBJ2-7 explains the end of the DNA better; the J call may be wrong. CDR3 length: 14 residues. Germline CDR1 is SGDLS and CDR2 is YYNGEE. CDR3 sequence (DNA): TGTGCCAGCAGCGGGGGACAGGGGGGCGACGAGCAGTACTTC. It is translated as CASSGGQGGDEQYF.

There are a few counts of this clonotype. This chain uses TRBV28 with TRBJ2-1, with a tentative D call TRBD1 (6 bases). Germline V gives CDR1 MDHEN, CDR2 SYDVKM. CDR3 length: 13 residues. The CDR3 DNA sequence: TGTGCTAGTAGTCAGGGGTTTGGGAATGAGCAGTTCTTC. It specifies CASSQGFGNEQFF.

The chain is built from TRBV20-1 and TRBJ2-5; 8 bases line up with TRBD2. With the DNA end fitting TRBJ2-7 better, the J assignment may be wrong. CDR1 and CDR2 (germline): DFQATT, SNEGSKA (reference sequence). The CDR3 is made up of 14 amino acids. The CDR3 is CSARKRGTLYEQYF. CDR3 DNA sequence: TGCAGTGCTAGGAAGCGGGGGACGCTTTACGAGCAGTACTTC.

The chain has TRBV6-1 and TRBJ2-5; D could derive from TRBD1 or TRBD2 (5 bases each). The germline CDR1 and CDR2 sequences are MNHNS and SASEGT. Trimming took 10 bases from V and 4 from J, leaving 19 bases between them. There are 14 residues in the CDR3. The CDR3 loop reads CATQREGTAETQYF. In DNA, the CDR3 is TGTGCCACACAGCGAGAGGGGACGGCAGAGACCCAGTACTTC.

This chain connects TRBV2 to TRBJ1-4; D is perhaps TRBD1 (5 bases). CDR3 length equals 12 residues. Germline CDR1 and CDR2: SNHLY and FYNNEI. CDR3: CATRGLNEKLFF. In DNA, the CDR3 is TGTGCTACCCGGGGCCTTAATGAAAAACTGTTTTTT.

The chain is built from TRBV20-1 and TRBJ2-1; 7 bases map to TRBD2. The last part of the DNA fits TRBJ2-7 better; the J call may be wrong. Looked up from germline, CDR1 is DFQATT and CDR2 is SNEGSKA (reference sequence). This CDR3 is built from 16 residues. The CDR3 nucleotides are TGCAGTGCTAGAGATCTCCTGGGGGGGGTAACCTACGAGCAGTACTTC. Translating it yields CSARDLLGGVTYEQYF.

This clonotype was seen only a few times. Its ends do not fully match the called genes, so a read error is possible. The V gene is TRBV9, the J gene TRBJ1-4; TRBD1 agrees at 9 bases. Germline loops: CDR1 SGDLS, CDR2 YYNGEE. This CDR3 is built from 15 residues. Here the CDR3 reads CASSASGTGSEKLFF. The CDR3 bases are TGCGCCAGCAGCGCCTCCGGGACAGGGAGTGAAAAACTGTTTTTT. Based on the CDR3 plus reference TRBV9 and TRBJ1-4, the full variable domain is DSGVTQTPKHLITATGQRVTLRCSPRSGDLSVYWYQQSLDQGLQFLIQYYNGEERAKGNILERFSAQQFPDLHSELNLSSLELGDSALYFCASSASGTGSEKLFFGSGTQLSVL.

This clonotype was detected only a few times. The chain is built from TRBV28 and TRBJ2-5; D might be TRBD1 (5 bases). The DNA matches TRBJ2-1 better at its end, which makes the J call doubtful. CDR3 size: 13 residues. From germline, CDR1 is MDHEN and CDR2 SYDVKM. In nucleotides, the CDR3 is TGTGCCAGCAGTTTTTTTGGGGCGAATGAGCAGTTCTTC. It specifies CASSFFGANEQFF.

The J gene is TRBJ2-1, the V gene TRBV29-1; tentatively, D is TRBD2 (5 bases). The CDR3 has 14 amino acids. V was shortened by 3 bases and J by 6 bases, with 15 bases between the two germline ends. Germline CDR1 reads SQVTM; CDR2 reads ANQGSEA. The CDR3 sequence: CSVEEDLAPNEQFF. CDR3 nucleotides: TGCAGCGTTGAGGAGGACCTAGCCCCCAATGAGCAGTTCTTC.

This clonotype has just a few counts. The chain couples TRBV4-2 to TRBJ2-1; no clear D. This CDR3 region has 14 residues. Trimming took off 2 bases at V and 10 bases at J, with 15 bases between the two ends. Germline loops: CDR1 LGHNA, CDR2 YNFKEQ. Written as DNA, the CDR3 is TGTGCCAGCAGCCAAATGGGTCTGAACGAGGAGCAGTTCTTC. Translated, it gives CASSQMGLNEEQFF.

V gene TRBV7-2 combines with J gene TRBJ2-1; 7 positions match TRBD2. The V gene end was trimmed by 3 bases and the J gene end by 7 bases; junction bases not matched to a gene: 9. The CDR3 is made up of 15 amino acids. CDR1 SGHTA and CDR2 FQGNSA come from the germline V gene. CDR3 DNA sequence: TGTGCCAGCAGCTTGGGAGGGAGCGGGAAAAATGAGCAGTTCTTC. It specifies CASSLGGSGKNEQFF.

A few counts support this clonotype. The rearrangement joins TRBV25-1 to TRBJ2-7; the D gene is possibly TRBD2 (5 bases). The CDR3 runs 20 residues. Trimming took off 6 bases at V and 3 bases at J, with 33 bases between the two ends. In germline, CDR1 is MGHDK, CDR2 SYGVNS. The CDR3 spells CASSSGIALSTDRVYYEQYF. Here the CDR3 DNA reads TGTGCCAGCAGCTCGGGGATCGCGTTATCCACCGACCGGGTCTACTACGAGCAGTACTTC.

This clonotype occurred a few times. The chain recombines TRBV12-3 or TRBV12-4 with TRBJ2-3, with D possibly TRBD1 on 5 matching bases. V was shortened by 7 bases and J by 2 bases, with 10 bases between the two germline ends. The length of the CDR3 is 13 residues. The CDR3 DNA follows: TGTGCCAGCATAGGGGTTCACACAGATACGCAGTATTTT. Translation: CASIGVHTDTQYF.

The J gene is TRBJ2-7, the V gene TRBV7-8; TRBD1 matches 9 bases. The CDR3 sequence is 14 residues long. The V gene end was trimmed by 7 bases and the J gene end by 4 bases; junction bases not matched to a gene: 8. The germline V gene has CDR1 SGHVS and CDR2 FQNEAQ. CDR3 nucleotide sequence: TGTGCCAGCACCCGGGGGACAGGGTTATACGAGCAGTACTTC. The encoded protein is CASTRGTGLYEQYF.

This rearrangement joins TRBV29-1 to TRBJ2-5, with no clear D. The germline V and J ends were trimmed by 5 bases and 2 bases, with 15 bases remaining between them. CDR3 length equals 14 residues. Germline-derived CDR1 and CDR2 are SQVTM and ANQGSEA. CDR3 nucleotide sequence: TGCAGCGTTTCCTTGACGGAACTTCAAGAGACCCAGTACTTC. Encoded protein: CSVSLTELQETQYF.

The CDR3 is CASSLRLAGFGNEQFF. CDR3 sequence (DNA): TGTGCCAGCAGCCTAAGACTAGCGGGATTCGGTAATGAGCAGTTCTTC. The V call is TRBV7-3, the J call TRBJ2-1, with 11 bases fitting TRBD2. Germline trimming cut 5 bases from V and 7 bases from J; bases unmatched to any gene: 10. The CDR3 extends over 16 amino acids. CDR1 and CDR2 from the germline V gene are SGHTA and FQGTGA.

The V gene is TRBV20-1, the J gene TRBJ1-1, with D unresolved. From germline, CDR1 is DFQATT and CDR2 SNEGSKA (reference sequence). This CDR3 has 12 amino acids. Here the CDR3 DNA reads TGCCAAGTTAATCGAGGGTCAGCTGAAGCTTTCTTT. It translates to CQVNRGSAEAFF.

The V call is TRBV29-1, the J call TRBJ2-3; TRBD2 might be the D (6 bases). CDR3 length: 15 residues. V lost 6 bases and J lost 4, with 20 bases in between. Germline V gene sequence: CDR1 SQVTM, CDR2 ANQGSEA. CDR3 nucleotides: TGCAGCGTGACCAGCGGCAGGGAGGTAGCAGATACGCAGTATTTT. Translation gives CSVTSGREVADTQYF.

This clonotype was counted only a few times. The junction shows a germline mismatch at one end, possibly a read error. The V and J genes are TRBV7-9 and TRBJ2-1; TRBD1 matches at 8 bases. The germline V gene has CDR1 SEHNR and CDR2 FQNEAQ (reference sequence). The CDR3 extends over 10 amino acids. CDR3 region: CASSTGTGEF. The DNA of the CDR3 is TGTGCCAGCAGCACCGGGACAGGAGAGTTC. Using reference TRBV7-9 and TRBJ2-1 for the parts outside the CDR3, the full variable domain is DTGVSQNPRHKITKRGQNVTFRCDPISEHNRLYWYRQTLGQGPEFLTYFQNEAQLEKSRLLSDRFSAERPKGSFSTLEIQRTEQGDSAMYLCASSTGTGEFGPGTRLTVL.

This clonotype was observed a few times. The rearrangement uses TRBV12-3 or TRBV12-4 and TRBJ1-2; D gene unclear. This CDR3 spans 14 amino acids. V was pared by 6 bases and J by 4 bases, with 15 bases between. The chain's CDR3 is CASSAAPGPYGYTF. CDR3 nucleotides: TGTGCCAGCAGCGCTGCCCCGGGTCCCTATGGCTACACCTTC.

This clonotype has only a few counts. The CDR3 sequence: CASRTVNTGELFF. CDR3 coding DNA: TGTGCCAGTAGGACGGTGAACACCGGGGAGCTGTTTTTT. The chain employs TRBV19 and TRBJ2-2; D ambiguous. Germline-derived CDR1 and CDR2 are LNHDA and SQIVND (reference sequence). This CDR3 comprises 13 residues. Deletions cut 6 bases from V and 1 base from J, with 6 bases between.